Sequencing of this TCR beta chain was carried out in a study of CD8 T cells in ankylosing spondylitis. This clonotype was seen many times. Antigen: not known. The CDR3 has 15 residues. CDR1 and CDR2 (germline): SGHAT, FQNNGV. V shed 0 bases and J shed 2 bases, with 11 bases lying between them. Library preparation for TCR beta used quantitative 5'-RACE with molecular barcodes. TCRdb reprocessed the 5' RACE reads via MiXCR and lists one record per CDR3 protein. Of 90,000 to 100,000 distinct CDR3 sequences in the sample, roughly 8% were seen once. General study results and limits: CD8+ disease-linked clones were present at relatively low frequencies in blood. For ankylosing spondylitis blood, a TCR beta motif of 8 or 9 highly homologous variants appeared characteristic.

The source material was blood, either unsorted or a sorted T cell fraction (not recorded which). The V and J genes are TRBV11-2 and TRBJ2-7; D is unclear. The receptor was derived from a male donor with ankylosing spondylitis or in good health (not recorded which). This CDR3 reads CASSLELKTTYEQYF. CDR3 nucleotide sequence: TGTGCCAGCAGCTTAGAACTAAAAACGACCTACGAGCAGTACTTC.